This is a list of T cell receptor beta chains from one sample in a study of blood T cell repertoires in COVID-19. Clones were sequenced by immunoSEQ multiplex PCR, and TCRdb holds only the in-frame ones, with some missing. The sample contains about 240,000 clones, roughly 87% of which appear only once. Sequencing was performed on peripheral blood. The source is a man aged 55 to 69 who had recovered from COVID-19. Both conserved end residues are part of each CDR3.

J | V | CDR3
TRBJ2-3 | TRBV7-9 | CASSSTVDTQYF
TRBJ2-3 | TRBV5-6 | CASSLGGSTDTQYF
TRBJ2-6 | TRBV3-1/TRBV3-2 | CASSQDERTSGANVLTF
TRBJ2-6 | TRBV7-9 | CASSFGGGASGANVLTF
TRBJ2-3 | TRBV4-2 | CASSQESGTIGYSDTQYF
TRBJ1-4 | TRBV7-9 | CASSLKGQINEKLFF
TRBJ1-5 | TRBV15 | CATSRVRDRGVNQPQHF
TRBJ1-3 | TRBV7-6 | CASSLAGSRGLQRDTIYF
TRBJ1-1 | TRBV7-2 | CASSLIWQPRGTEAFF
TRBJ2-5 | TRBV7-2 | CASSLGPQPGETQYF
TRBJ1-5 | TRBV6-2/TRBV6-3 | CASSHWGTGNENQPQHF
TRBJ2-3 | TRBV7-8 | CASSSLLAGAGDTQYF
TRBJ2-7 | TRBV28 | CASSSPSGGLYEQYF
TRBJ2-3 | TRBV12-3/TRBV12-4 | CASSFTGTDTQYF
TRBJ1-3 | TRBV6-5 | CASKTQTGWGNTIYF
TRBJ2-2 | TRBV19 | CASRISDRGNTGELFF
TRBJ1-3 | TRBV24-1 | CATSDSGTASGNTIYF
TRBJ2-3 | TRBV30 | CAWNTRGPWDTQYF
TRBJ2-1 | TRBV7-9 | CASSPVDQRVNEQFF
TRBJ1-1 | TRBV5-1 | CASSLTAMNTEAFF
TRBJ1-1 | TRBV5-1 | CASSLARNTEAFF
TRBJ1-5 | TRBV7-6 | CASSATPGQDNQPQHF
TRBJ1-6 | TRBV14 | CASSQSSYNSPLHF
TRBJ2-1 | TRBV5-1 | CASSSRQELYNEQFF
TRBJ2-3 | TRBV28 | CASSLVKTDTQYF
TRBJ2-5 | TRBV7-2 | CASSLGLAGVQETQYF
TRBJ2-6 | TRBV5-1 | CASSPQDRRPGANVLTF
TRBJ1-5 | TRBV10-3 | CAISGQGASNQPQHF
TRBJ2-3 | TRBV2 | CAISGRSGDTDTQYF
TRBJ1-1 | TRBV25-1 | CASSHGLRNTEAFF
TRBJ1-2 | TRBV4-1 | CASSRGTLANYGYTF
TRBJ2-2 | TRBV9 | CASSVVEGLGTGELFF
TRBJ2-1 | TRBV5-6 | CASSRMGQGSYNEQFF